This entry is about one T cell receptor beta chain. The antigen is not known. The data derive from a study of identical twins. Study-level results: Models, which agreed with sharing between unrelated individuals, nonetheless underestimated the out-of-frame TCR alpha sharing seen in monozygotic twins. Excess sharing by twins proved weaker in beta out-of-frame sequences.

From germline, CDR1 is PRHDT and CDR2 FYEKMQ (reference sequence). The CDR3 totals 17 residues. Unmatched junction bases numbered 13, after V lost 5 bases and J lost 3 bases. MiXCR, applied by TCRdb to the 5' RACE reads, yields one record per CDR3 protein. The sample comprises about 530,000 distinct CDR3 sequences, about 22% of which are singletons, and 0.45% to 0.5% rests with the top ten. This sample was also put to use in a study of yellow fever vaccine responses in identical twins.

The rearrangement joins TRBV13 to TRBJ2-1; 7 nucleotides align to TRBD2. The receptor was derived from a woman aged 18-29 years in good health. The sequenced sample consisted of CD4+ T cells sorted from blood. CDR3 sequence: CASSPPVLAEVYNEQFF. The CDR3 DNA reads as TGTGCCAGCAGCCCGCCCGTTCTAGCGGAAGTCTACAATGAGCAGTTCTTC. Full variable domain (missing parts from reference TRBV13 and TRBJ2-1): AAGVIQSPRHLIKEKRETATLKCYPIPRHDTVYWYQQGPGQDPQFLISFYEKMQSDKGSIPDRFSAQQFSDYHSELNMSSLELGDSALYFCASSPPVLAEVYNEQFFGPGTRLTVL.